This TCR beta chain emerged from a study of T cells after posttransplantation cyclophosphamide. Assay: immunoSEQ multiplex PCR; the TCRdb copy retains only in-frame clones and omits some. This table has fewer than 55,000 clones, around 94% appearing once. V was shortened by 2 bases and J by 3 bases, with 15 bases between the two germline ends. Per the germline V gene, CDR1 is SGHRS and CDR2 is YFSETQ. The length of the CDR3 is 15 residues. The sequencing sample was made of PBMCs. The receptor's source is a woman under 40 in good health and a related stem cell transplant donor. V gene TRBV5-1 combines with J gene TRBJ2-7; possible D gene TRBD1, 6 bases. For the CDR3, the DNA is TGCGCCAGCAGCTTTCTCCAGGGACATGACTACGAGCAGTACTTC. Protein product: CASSFLQGHDYEQYF.